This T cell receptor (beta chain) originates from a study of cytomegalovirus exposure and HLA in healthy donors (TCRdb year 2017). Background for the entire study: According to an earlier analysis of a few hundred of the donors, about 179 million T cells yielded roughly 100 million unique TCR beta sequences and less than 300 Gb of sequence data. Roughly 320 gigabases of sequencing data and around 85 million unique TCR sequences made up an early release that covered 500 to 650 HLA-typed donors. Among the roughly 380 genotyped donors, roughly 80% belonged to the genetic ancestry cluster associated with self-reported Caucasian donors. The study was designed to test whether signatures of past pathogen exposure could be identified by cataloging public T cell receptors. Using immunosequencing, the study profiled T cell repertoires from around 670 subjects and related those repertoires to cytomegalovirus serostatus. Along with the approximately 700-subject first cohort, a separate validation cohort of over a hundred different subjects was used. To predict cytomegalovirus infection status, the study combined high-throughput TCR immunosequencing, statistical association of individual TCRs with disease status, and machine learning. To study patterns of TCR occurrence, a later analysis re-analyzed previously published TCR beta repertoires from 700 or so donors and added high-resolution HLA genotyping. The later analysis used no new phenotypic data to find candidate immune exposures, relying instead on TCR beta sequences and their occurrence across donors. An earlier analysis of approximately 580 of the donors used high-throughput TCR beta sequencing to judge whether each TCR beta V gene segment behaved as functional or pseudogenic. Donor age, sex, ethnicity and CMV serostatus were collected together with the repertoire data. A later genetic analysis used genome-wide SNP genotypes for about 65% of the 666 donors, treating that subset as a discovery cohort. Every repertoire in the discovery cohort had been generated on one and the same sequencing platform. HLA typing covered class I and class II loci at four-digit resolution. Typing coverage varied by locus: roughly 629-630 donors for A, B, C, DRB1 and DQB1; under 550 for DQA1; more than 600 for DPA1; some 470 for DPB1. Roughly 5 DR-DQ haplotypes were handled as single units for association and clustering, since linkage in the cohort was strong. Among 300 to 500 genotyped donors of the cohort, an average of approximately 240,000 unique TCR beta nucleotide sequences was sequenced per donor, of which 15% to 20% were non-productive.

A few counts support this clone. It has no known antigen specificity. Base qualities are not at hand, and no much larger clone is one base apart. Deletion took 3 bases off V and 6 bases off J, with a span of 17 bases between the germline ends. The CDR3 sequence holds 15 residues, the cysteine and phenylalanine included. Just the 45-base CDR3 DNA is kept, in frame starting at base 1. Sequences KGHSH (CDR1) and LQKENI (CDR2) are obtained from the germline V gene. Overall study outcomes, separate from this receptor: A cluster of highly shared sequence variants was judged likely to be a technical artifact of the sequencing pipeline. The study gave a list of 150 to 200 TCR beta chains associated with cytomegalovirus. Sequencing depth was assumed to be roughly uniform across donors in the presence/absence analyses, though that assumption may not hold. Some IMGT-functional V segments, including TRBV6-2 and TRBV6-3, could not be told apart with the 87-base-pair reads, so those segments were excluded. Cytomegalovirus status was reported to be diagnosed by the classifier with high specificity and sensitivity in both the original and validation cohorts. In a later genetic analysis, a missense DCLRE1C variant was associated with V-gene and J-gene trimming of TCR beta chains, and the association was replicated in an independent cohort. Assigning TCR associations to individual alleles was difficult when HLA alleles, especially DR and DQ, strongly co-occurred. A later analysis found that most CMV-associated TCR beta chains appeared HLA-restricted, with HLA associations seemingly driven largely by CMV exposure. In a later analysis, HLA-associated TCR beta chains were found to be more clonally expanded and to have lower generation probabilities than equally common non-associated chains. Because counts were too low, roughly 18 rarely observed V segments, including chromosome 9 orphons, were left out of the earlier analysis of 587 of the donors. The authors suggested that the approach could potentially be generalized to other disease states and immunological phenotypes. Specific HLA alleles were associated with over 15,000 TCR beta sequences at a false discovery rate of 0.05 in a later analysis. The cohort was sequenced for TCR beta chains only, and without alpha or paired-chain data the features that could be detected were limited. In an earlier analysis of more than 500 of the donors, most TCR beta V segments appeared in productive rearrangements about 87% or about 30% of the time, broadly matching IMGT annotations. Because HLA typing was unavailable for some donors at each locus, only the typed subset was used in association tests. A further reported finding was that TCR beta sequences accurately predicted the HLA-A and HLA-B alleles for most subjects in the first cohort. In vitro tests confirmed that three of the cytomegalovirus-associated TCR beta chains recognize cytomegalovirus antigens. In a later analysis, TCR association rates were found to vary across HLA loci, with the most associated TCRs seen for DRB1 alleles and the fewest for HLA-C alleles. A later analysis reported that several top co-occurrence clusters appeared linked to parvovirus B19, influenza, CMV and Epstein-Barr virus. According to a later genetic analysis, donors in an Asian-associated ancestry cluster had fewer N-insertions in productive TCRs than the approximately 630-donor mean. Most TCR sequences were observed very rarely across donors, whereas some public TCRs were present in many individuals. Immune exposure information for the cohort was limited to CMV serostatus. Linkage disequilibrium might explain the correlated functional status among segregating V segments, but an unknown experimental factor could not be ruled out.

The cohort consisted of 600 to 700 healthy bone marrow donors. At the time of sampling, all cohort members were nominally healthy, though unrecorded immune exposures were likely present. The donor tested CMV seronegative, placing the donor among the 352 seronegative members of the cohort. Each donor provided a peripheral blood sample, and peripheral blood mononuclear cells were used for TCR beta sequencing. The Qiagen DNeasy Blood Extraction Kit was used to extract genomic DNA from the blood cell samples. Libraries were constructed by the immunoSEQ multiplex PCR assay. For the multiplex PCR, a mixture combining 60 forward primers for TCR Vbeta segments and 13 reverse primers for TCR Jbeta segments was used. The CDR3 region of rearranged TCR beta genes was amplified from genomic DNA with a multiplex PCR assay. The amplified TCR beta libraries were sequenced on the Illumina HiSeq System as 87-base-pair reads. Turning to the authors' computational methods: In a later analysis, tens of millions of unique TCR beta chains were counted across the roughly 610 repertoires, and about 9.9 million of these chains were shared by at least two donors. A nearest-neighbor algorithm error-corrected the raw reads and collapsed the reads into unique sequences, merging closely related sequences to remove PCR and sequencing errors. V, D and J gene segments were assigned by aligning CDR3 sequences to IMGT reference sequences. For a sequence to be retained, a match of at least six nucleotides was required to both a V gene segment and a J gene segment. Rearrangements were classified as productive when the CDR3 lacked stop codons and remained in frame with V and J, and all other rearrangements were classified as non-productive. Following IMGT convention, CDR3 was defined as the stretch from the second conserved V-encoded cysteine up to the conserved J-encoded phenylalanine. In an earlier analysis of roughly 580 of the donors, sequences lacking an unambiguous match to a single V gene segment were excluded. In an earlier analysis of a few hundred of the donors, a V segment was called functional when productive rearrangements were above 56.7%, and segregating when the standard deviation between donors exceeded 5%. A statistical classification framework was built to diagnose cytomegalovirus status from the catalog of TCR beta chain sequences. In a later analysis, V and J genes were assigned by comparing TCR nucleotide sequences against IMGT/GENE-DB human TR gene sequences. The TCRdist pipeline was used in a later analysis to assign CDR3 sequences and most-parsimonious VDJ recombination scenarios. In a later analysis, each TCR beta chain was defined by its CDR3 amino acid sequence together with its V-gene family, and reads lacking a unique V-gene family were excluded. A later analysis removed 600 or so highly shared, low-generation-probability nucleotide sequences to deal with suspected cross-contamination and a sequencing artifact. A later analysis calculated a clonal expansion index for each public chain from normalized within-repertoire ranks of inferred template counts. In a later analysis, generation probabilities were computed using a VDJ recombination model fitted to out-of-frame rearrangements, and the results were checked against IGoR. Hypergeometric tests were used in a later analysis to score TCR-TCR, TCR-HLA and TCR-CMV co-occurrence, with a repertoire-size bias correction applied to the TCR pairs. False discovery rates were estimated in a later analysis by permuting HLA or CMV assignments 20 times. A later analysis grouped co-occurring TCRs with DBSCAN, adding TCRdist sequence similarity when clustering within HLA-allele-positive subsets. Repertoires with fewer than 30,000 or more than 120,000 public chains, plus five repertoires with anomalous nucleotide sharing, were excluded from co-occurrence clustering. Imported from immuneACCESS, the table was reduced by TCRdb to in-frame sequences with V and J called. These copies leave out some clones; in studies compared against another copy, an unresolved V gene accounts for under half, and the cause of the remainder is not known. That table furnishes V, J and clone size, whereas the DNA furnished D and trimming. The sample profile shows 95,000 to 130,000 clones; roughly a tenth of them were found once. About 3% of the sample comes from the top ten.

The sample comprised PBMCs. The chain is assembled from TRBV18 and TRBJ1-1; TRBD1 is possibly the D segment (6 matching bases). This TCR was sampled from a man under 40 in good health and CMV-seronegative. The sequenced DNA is TGTGCCAGCTCACCGGCTAACAGGGAGAAAGCTGAAGCTTTCTTT. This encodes CASSPANREKAEAFF.